The 25 T cell receptor beta chains listed next were all sequenced from one sample in a study of cytomegalovirus exposure and HLA in healthy donors. The PCR employed 60 Vbeta primers together with 13 Jbeta primers. Clones were read by immunoSEQ multiplex PCR, and TCRdb kept only the in-frame ones, dropping some. The sample contains about 190,000 clones, approximately 82% of which appear only once. Sequencing was performed on PBMCs. The source of these receptors is a woman younger than 35 in good health and CMV-seronegative.

The J gene is TRBJ2-7, the V gene TRBV7-2; D is perhaps TRBD1 (6 bases). Germline CDR1 is SGHTA and CDR2 is FQGNSA. V lost 4 bases, J lost 3 bases, and 16 bases lay in between. The CDR3 consists of 15 residues. Here the CDR3 DNA reads TGTGCCAGCAGCTCCCCCTCGACAGGCATCTACGAGCAGTACGTC. This sequence encodes CASSSPSTGIYEQYV.

The V and J genes are TRBV5-8 and TRBJ2-3, with 7 bases fitting TRBD1. The CDR3 is 15 residues long. CDR1 and CDR2 from the germline V gene are SGHTS and YDEGEE. V lost 4 bases, J lost 3 bases, and 8 bases stayed unmatched. In DNA form, the CDR3 reads TGTGCCAGCAGCATAGGGACAGTGGGAACAGATACGCAGTATTTT. It is translated as CASSIGTVGTDTQYF. Full variable domain (rest looked up from reference TRBV5-8 and TRBJ2-3): EAGVTQSPTHLIKTRGQQATLRCSPISGHTSVYWYQQALGLGLQFLLWYDEGEERNRGNFPPRFSGRQFPNYSSELNVNALELEDSALYLCASSIGTVGTDTQYFGPGTRLTVL.

V usage is TRBV27 and J usage is TRBJ2-7, with 7 bases identical to TRBD1. The V segment lost 8 bases and the J segment 3 bases; nucleotides outside the gene matches: 25. This CDR3 spans 19 amino acids. CDR1 is MNHEY and CDR2 is SMNVEV in the germline V gene (reference sequence). Here the CDR3 reads CASGTNPPRDRTLFYEQYV. The DNA of the CDR3 is TGTGCCAGCGGTACCAACCCCCCTCGGGACAGAACACTTTTCTACGAGCAGTACGTC.

The rearrangement uses TRBV7-9 and TRBJ1-4; 9 bases are shared with TRBD1. The germline V gene encodes CDR1 SEHNR and CDR2 FQNEAQ (reference sequence). This CDR3 comprises 14 residues. J gave up 7 bases and V 6 bases, and 6 bases lay outside the gene matches. CDR3 residues: CASSRTGVTEKLFF. CDR3 nucleotide sequence: TGTGCCAGCAGTCGGACAGGGGTGACTGAAAAACTGTTTTTT.

The rearrangement links TRBV19 to TRBJ2-3, with D tentatively TRBD2 (5 bases). The V end was cut by 4 bases, the J end by 5 bases, with 19 bases between. Germline V gene data show CDR1 as LNHDA and CDR2 as SQIVND (reference sequence). This CDR3 has 16 residues. The CDR3 DNA follows: TGTGCCAGTAGTAAGGGTCGGGGTCAGACGAAAGATACGCAGTATTTT. Protein product: CASSKGRGQTKDTQYF.

J is TRBJ2-7 and V is TRBV23-1; tentative D call: TRBD2 (5 bases). TRBV23-1 is an ORF, with its function uncertain. Trimming stripped 2 bases from V and 6 bases from J, with 11 bases between. The CDR3 covers 13 residues. The CDR3 spells CASSQTASGEQYV. DNA of the CDR3: TGCGCCAGCAGTCAAACAGCGAGCGGCGAGCAGTACGTC.

The chain is built from TRBV15 and TRBJ1-3; possible D gene TRBD1, 5 bases. The CDR3 runs 14 residues. The ends were cut back, 1 base at V and 4 bases at J, with 8 bases in the middle. From germline, CDR1 is LNHNV and CDR2 YYDKDF (reference sequence). The DNA for the CDR3 is TGTGCCACCAGCAGAGGCGGGGCCGGAAACACCATATATTTT. It yields the protein CATSRGGAGNTIYF.

The chain links TRBV4-2 to TRBJ2-2; D uncertain. V shed 1 base and J shed 6 bases, with 6 bases lying between them. Germline V gene data show CDR1 as LGHNA and CDR2 as YNFKEQ. This CDR3 has 13 residues. The CDR3 is CASSQVMSGELFF. DNA for the CDR3: TGTGCCAGCAGCCAAGTTATGTCCGGGGAGCTGTTTTTT.

This chain connects TRBV29-1 to TRBJ2-3; D is unclear. Germline values: CDR1 SQVTM, CDR2 ANQGSEA. The V end was cut by 5 bases, the J end by 0 bases, with 6 bases between. The CDR3 is 12 amino acids. CDR3 sequence (DNA): TGCAGCGTTCGGAGCAGCACAGATACGCAGTATTTT. This sequence encodes CSVRSSTDTQYF.

This clone was found once. The junction does not match germline at one end; this may be a read error. The rearrangement links TRBV7-9 to TRBJ2-7; 10 positions match TRBD1. Germline V gives CDR1 SEHNR, CDR2 FQNEAQ (reference sequence). The length of the CDR3 is 14 residues. The CDR3 spells CSSSQGQGSYEQYF. For the CDR3, the DNA is TGTTCCAGCAGCCAGGGACAGGGGAGCTACGAGCAGTACTTC. Drawing the rest from reference TRBV7-9 and TRBJ2-7, the complete variable domain is DTGVSQNPRHKITKRGQNVTFRCDPISEHNRLYWYRQTLGQGPEFLTYFQNEAQLEKSRLLSDRFSAERPKGSFSTLEIQRTEQGDSAMYLCSSSQGQGSYEQYFGPGTRLTVT.

The rearrangement links TRBV28 to TRBJ2-1; 7 nucleotides line up with TRBD2. The V gene end was trimmed by 8 bases and the J gene end by 8 bases; junction bases not matched to a gene: 6. Germline V lookup: CDR1 MDHEN, CDR2 SYDVKM. This CDR3 is built from 12 residues. DNA for the CDR3: TGTGCCAGCGGCGGGAGCGGGCATGAGCAGTTCTTC. It is translated as CASGGSGHEQFF.

V gene TRBV19 combines with J gene TRBJ1-5; 11 bases map to TRBD1. The CDR3 is made up of 16 amino acids. J lost 1 base, V lost 3 bases, and 2 bases had no gene match. Per germline, CDR1 LNHDA and CDR2 SQIVND (reference sequence). CDR3 nucleotide sequence: TGTGCCAGTAGTATCGGGGACAGGGGGAGCAATCAGCCCCAGCATTTT. This gives the protein CASSIGDRGSNQPQHF.

The chain links TRBV4-3 to TRBJ2-1; TRBD1 agrees at 12 bases. V trimming: 0 bases; J trimming: 7 bases; junction bases outside the gene matches: 10. Germline CDR1 LGHNA, CDR2 YSLEER. The CDR3 totals 18 residues. CDR3: CASSQEAGGQGARNEQFF. As DNA, the CDR3 is TGCGCCAGCAGCCAAGAGGCTGGGGGACAGGGGGCTCGGAATGAGCAGTTCTTC.

V usage is TRBV19 and J usage is TRBJ2-5; 11 bases agree with TRBD1. The CDR3 runs 13 residues. The junction had 3 bases not matched to a gene; V was cut back by 5 bases and J by 7 bases. Germline V gene lookup returns CDR1 LNHDA and CDR2 SQIVND (reference sequence). The CDR3 loop reads CASSVGQGGTQYF. The DNA of the CDR3 is TGTGCCAGTAGTGTGGGACAGGGGGGGACCCAGTACTTC.

The CDR3: CASSLLASGNTIYF. The CDR3 coding sequence is TGTGCCAGCAGTTTACTTGCCTCTGGAAACACCATATATTTT. The chain joins TRBV6-6 to TRBJ1-3; D not certain. The V end lost 4 bases, the J end lost 0 bases, and 7 bases lay between the germline ends. The V gene's germline CDR1 is MNHNY and CDR2 SVGAGI (reference sequence). The CDR3 length is 14 residues.

The chain uses TRBV7-9 and TRBJ2-7; 14 bases are a match to TRBD2. Germline assignment: CDR1 SEHNR and CDR2 FQNEAQ (reference sequence). The J segment lost 2 bases and the V segment lost 5 bases, leaving 11 bases of the junction unmatched. The CDR3 is made up of 18 amino acids. The DNA of the CDR3 is TGTGCCAGCAGCGAACGGGGACTAGCGGGAGTAAGAACCTACGAGCAGTACTTC. Its protein product is CASSERGLAGVRTYEQYF.

The count of this clone is one. The V gene is TRBV21-1, the J gene TRBJ2-1; the table gives TRBD2 as D, unverified against the DNA. TRBV21-1 is reported as a pseudogene. This CDR3 comprises 17 residues. Written as DNA, the CDR3 is TGTGCCAGCAGCAAATCTGGACTAGCGGGAAAGGACAATGAGCAGTTCTTC. The encoded protein is CASSKSGLAGKDNEQFF.

The chain has TRBV27 and TRBJ2-7; 10 bases are shared with TRBD2. The CDR3 covers 15 residues. Germline V lookup: CDR1 MNHEY, CDR2 SMNVEV (reference sequence). The J segment lost 6 bases and the V segment lost 5 bases, leaving 10 bases of the junction unmatched. CDR3 bases: TGTGCCAGCAGTACTCTCTGGGCTAGCGGGAGCGAGCAGTACTTC. Translated: CASSTLWASGSEQYF.

The V and J genes are TRBV29-1 and TRBJ1-2; TRBD1 is a possible D gene (6 bases). CDR3 length equals 12 residues. The germline V and J ends were trimmed by 6 bases and 6 bases, with 14 bases remaining between them. Germline CDR1 and CDR2: SQVTM and ANQGSEA. The CDR3 nucleotides read TGCAGCGTCCCAAGCGGGGGCAATGGCTACACCTTC. This translates into CSVPSGGNGYTF. Together with reference TRBV29-1 and TRBJ1-2, the CDR3 gives the full variable domain: SAVISQKPSRDICQRGTSLTIQCQVDSQVTMMFWYRQQPGQSLTLIATANQGSEATYESGFVIDKFPISRPNLTFSTLTVSNMSPEDSSIYLCSVPSGGNGYTFGSGTRLTVV.

J is TRBJ2-2 and V is TRBV7-8, with TRBD2 matching over 7 bases. CDR3 length: 15 amino acids. Germline V gene data show CDR1 as SGHVS and CDR2 as FQNEAQ. V lost 5 bases, J lost 6 bases, and 9 bases stayed unmatched. CDR3 coding DNA: TGTGCCAGCAGCCCATCCGGACTAGGTGCCGGGGAGCTGTTTTTT. Its translation: CASSPSGLGAGELFF.

The chain carries TRBV20-1 and TRBJ1-1; tentative D call: TRBD1 (5 bases). CDR3 size: 11 residues. Trimming left V 6 bases short and J 10 bases short, with 15 bases between. Germline V CDR1 and CDR2: DFQATT, SNEGSKA (reference sequence). The CDR3 region has the DNA TGCAGTGCCGCGGGGAGGGGACGAGCTTTCTTT. It translates to CSAAGRGRAFF.

This sequence joins TRBV29-1 and TRBJ2-3; D unresolved. The ends were cut back, 5 bases at V and 2 bases at J, with 14 bases in the middle. Germline values: CDR1 SQVTM, CDR2 ANQGSEA. This CDR3 is 14 amino acids long. The CDR3 sequence: CSVKKWAPTDTQYF. In DNA, the CDR3 is TGCAGCGTTAAGAAATGGGCTCCCACAGATACGCAGTATTTT.

J is TRBJ2-5 and V is TRBV25-1, with TRBD2 as a possible D gene (6 bases). Per the germline V gene, CDR1 is MGHDK and CDR2 is SYGVNS. Between the trimmed V and J ends, which lost 2 bases and 4 bases, there was a span of 8 bases. The CDR3 length is 13 residues. The CDR3 loop reads CASSETGRETQYF. In nucleotides, the CDR3 is TGTGCCAGCAGTGAAACCGGGAGAGAGACCCAGTACTTC.

The chain couples TRBV30 to TRBJ2-7; possibly TRBD1 for D (6 bases). With 4 bases removed from V and 3 bases from J, the gap between germline ends came to 19 bases. This CDR3 comprises 15 residues. Germline V gene sequence: CDR1 GTSNPN, CDR2 SVGIG (reference sequence). This CDR3 reads CAWTSREGVNYEQYF. The CDR3, as DNA: TGTGCCTGGACCTCGAGAGAGGGGGTGAACTACGAGCAGTACTTC.

This chain links TRBV7-2 with TRBJ2-3, with 10 nucleotides matching TRBD2. This CDR3 has 17 amino acids. V dropped 1 base and J dropped 4; count of bases not matched to a gene: 8. Germline V gene lookup returns CDR1 SGHTA and CDR2 FQGNSA. The CDR3 region is CASSLGPAGGRADTQYF. The CDR3 DNA reads as TGTGCCAGCAGCTTAGGGCCAGCGGGAGGGCGGGCAGATACGCAGTATTTT.